This T cell receptor beta chain was captured in a study of blood T cell repertoires in COVID-19. Study context: Acute-phase and convalescent COVID-19 samples originated in the United States, Italy and Spain. Nucleic acid was either cDNA or gDNA, and it came from T cells, B-cell-depleted T cells, or PBMCs.

V was trimmed by 4 bases and J by 2 bases, leaving 14 bases between them. Germline loops: CDR1 SQVTM, CDR2 ANQGSEA. The CDR3 consists of 14 residues. This clone was seen a handful of times. Authors' processing steps: Reference gene primer amplification in the assay estimated nucleated cell counts. Data came from immunoSEQ multiplex PCR; TCRdb stores just in-frame clones and leaves some out. The V and J calls and the clone size are those of that table, but D and trimming were determined from the DNA. The sample has roughly 130,000 clones, approximately 80% seen once; the top ten hold about 4.5%. The sequenced sample consisted of peripheral blood. This sequence originates from a woman in her 70s with acute or convalescent COVID-19. The chain joins TRBV29-1 to TRBJ1-2; a possible D gene is TRBD1 (6 bases). This CDR3 is CSVGPQTGNYGYTF. The CDR3 region has the DNA TGCAGCGTTGGTCCCCAAACAGGGAACTATGGCTACACCTTC.